This entry concerns a single T cell receptor beta chain. This clone was seen just once. The antigen this receptor binds is unknown. No quality values exist for individual bases; no much larger clone is one base distant. TCRbeta CDR3 regions were amplified from genomic DNA by means of the immunoSEQ Assay, a bias-controlled multiplex PCR. The original methods were these. Within the assay, amplification of reference gene primers was used to estimate how many nucleated cells each sample contained. To quantify the absolute abundance of each unique TCRbeta CDR3 rearrangement, sequence reads were collapsed and filtered. For each sample, productive Simpson clonality was calculated by taking the square root of Simpson's diversity index across productive rearrangements. TCRdb carries this immuneACCESS record with in-frame sequences only. Its versions omit some clonotypes, under half of them owing to an unresolved V gene in the studies checked, with the rest unexplained. V, J and clone size were drawn from that table, and D and trimming were deduced from the DNA. In all, the sample holds about 200,000 clones, and 84% of those were seen once. Clones ranked in the top ten supply around 13% of the sample.

For CDR1 and CDR2, the germline V gene lists KGHDR and SFDVKD. The CDR3, from cysteine to phenylalanine, totals 14 residues. Only the CDR3 DNA is retained, 42 bases long and in frame from the first base. V is pruned by 3 bases and J by 6 bases, leaving 4 bases of the junction without a gene match. This sample is part of a study of blood T cell repertoires in COVID-19 (dated by TCRdb to about 2020). About the study as a whole: Samples covering the acute and convalescent phases of COVID-19 were provided by collaborators in the United States, Italy and Spain. Subjects who had been exposed to COVID-19, were actively infected with it, or had recovered from it provided the deeply sampled blood TCRbeta repertoires that made up the dataset. A freely available public database, intended as a resource for researchers studying the immune response to SARS-CoV-2, is where the repertoires were released. HLA class I and class II types, where available, came from metadata supplied by the sample provider rather than from assay-based typing. The samples were drawn from two sources: the first 160 participants of the ongoing ImmuneRACE study, and 1,254 subjects contributed by 6 global collaborators. The material from the prospective study consisted of cDNA or gDNA derived from T cells, B-cell-depleted T cells, or PBMCs. The sample metadata nearly always contained a de-identified subject ID, COVID-19 status, age in years and sex.

Collaborating institutions collected whole blood in K2EDTA tubes following their own protocols. For TCRbeta analysis, collaborators shipped samples as frozen whole blood, isolated PBMCs, or DNA extracted from either of those sample types. Here is what the overall study found, with its caveats: The amount of clinical and demographic metadata varied by source and participant and was provided uncurated.

This TCR was recovered from a human donor in a cohort sampled during active COVID-19. Sequenced material: peripheral blood. The chain links TRBV24-1 with TRBJ2-1; TRBD2 agrees with 7 junctional bases. In nucleotide form, the sequence is TGTGCCACCAGTGATATGAGCGGGACCAATGAGCAGTTCTTC. Its translation reads: CATSDMSGTNEQFF.